The clone carrying this TCR beta chain has just a few counts. There are 11 residues in the CDR3. Between the trimmed V and J ends, which lost 5 bases and 5 bases, there was a span of 9 bases. Germline V gene lookup returns CDR1 SQVTM and CDR2 ANQGSEA. These data are taken from a study of chronic HIV infection and antiretroviral therapy. MiXCR was run by TCRdb on the 5' RACE reads, yielding one entry per CDR3 protein. The table shows 45,000 to 55,000 distinct CDR3 sequences, with approximately 19% occurring only once. The V call is TRBV29-1, the J call TRBJ2-5, with D possibly being TRBD1 or TRBD2 (5 bases each). Sequencing input: peripheral blood. The sequence derives from an adult who had HIV and had not received antiretroviral therapy, or was an uninfected healthy control (not recorded which). CDR3 nucleotides: TGCAGCGTTCGGGACGGGGAGACCCAGTACTTC. It is translated as CSVRDGETQYF. Combining the CDR3 with reference TRBV29-1 and TRBJ2-5 gives the whole variable domain SAVISQKPSRDICQRGTSLTIQCQVDSQVTMMFWYRQQPGQSLTLIATANQGSEATYESGFVIDKFPISRPNLTFSTLTVSNMSPEDSSIYLCSVRDGETQYFGPGTRLLVL.